The 17 T cell receptor beta chains below were found in one sample sequenced in a study of monozygotic twins with inflammatory bowel disease. For each CDR3 protein, TCRdb gives one entry from its re-call of the 5' RACE reads, without DNA. This repertoire comprises approximately 160,000 distinct CDR3 sequences; its ten largest clones make up approximately 3%. Sequenced: blood. The receptor source for this set is a human donor with ulcerative colitis or Crohn's disease, or a healthy co-twin of an affected twin (not recorded which).

The chain joins TRBV7-3 to TRBJ2-1; the D call from TCRdb, TRBD1, cannot be confirmed without DNA. CDR1 and CDR2 (germline): SGHTA, FQGTGA. The CDR3 length is 15 residues. CDR3 sequence reads: CASSDGAGPHNEQFF.

The chain couples TRBV7-6 to TRBJ2-7. The CDR3 is 14 residues long. CDR1 and CDR2 from the germline V gene are SGHVS and FNYEAQ. CDR3: CASSLAGSAYEQYF. Together with reference TRBV7-6 and TRBJ2-7, the CDR3 gives the full variable domain: GAGVSQSPRYKVTKRGQDVALRCDPISGHVSLYWYRQALGQGPEFLTYFNYEAQQDKSGLPNDRFSAERPEGSISTLTIQRTEQRDSAMYRCASSLAGSAYEQYFGPGTRLTVT.

The CDR3 loop reads CASSLAPGGDYGYTF. The rearrangement links TRBV7-6 to TRBJ1-2; TCRdb picks TRBD1, but there is no DNA to check that call. The CDR3 is 15 amino acids. The germline V gene has CDR1 SGHVS and CDR2 FNYEAQ.

V usage is TRBV5-1 and J usage is TRBJ2-1; TCRdb outputs TRBD2, but without DNA this stays unchecked. CDR3 length: 20 residues. Looked up from germline, CDR1 is SGHRS and CDR2 is YFSETQ. This CDR3 reads CASSGKRWAGGSNSYNEQFF. Filled out from reference TRBV5-1 and TRBJ2-1, the complete variable domain reads KAGVTQTPRYLIKTRGQQVTLSCSPISGHRSVSWYQQTPGQGLQFLFEYFSETQRNKGNFPGRFSGRQFSNSRSEMNVSTLELGDSALYLCASSGKRWAGGSNSYNEQFFGPGTRLTVL.

The chain carries TRBV20-1 and TRBJ1-5; TCRdb selects TRBD1, and the lack of DNA leaves this call unchecked. The germline gives CDR1 DFQATT, CDR2 SNEGSKA (reference sequence). The CDR3 extends over 13 amino acids. This CDR3 reads CSASKTGNQPQHF.

The genes are TRBV20-1 and TRBJ2-7. Germline V gene data show CDR1 as DFQATT and CDR2 as SNEGSKA (reference sequence). The CDR3 has 14 residues. CDR3 amino acids: CSAREEWDLYEQYF.

This chain links TRBV5-1 with TRBJ2-7; the D call from TCRdb, TRBD1, cannot be confirmed without DNA. This CDR3 has 15 amino acids. CDR1 and CDR2 (germline): SGHRS, YFSETQ. The CDR3 region is CASSLVAGLSYEQYF.

This chain joins TRBV5-1 and TRBJ2-1. There are 15 residues in the CDR3. Germline V gene lookup returns CDR1 SGHRS and CDR2 YFSETQ. The CDR3 loop reads CASSLEAVIYNEQFF.

The gene calls are TRBV12-3 or TRBV12-4 and TRBJ1-1; TCRdb's assignment of TRBD1 cannot be checked, as there is no DNA. The CDR3 is 15 residues long. CDR3 in amino acids: CASSPRTGGFTEAFF.

This CDR3 reads CATSGGQTTEAFF. This chain connects TRBV24-1 to TRBJ1-1; TCRdb picks TRBD1, but there is no DNA to check that call. Germline CDR1 is KGHDR and CDR2 is SFDVKD. The CDR3 loop spans 13 amino acids.

V is TRBV29-1 and J is TRBJ2-5; the TCRdb D gene call, TRBD1, has no DNA to confirm it. Germline CDR1 reads SQVTM; CDR2 reads ANQGSEA. The length of the CDR3 is 13 residues. CDR3 protein: CSVQLNRGETQYF.

This chain uses TRBV6-5 with TRBJ2-2; the D call from TCRdb, TRBD2, cannot be confirmed without DNA. The CDR3 spans 18 residues. CDR1 and CDR2 from the germline V gene are MNHEY and SVGAGI. This chain's CDR3 is CASSYGPTGGENTGELFF.

The chain couples TRBV7-6 to TRBJ1-5; as DNA is missing, the TRBD1 call by TCRdb cannot be tested. Germline assignment: CDR1 SGHVS and CDR2 FNYEAQ. The CDR3 has 16 residues. The CDR3 protein is CASSPRVGGSNQPQHF.

J is TRBJ2-3 and V is TRBV9; TCRdb's D call, TRBD2, is unchecked because there is no DNA. The CDR3 extends over 15 amino acids. CDR1 and CDR2 (germline): SGDLS, YYNGEE. CDR3 sequence reads: CASSVGLKGTDTQYF.

The chain has TRBV12-3 or TRBV12-4 and TRBJ2-3; TCRdb's D gene call, TRBD2, goes unchecked for lack of DNA. The CDR3 is made up of 19 amino acids. The CDR3 sequence is CASIKGTRIGAPSTDTQYF.

This sequence joins TRBV20-1 and TRBJ2-2. The germline CDR1 and CDR2 sequences are DFQATT and SNEGSKA (reference sequence). The CDR3 runs 13 residues. The CDR3 here is CSASEENTGELFF.

The CDR3 spells CASSQDLKVHYEQYF. This chain uses TRBV3-1 with TRBJ2-7. Germline lookup yields CDR1 LGHDT and CDR2 YNNKEL (reference sequence). The CDR3 length is 15 residues.